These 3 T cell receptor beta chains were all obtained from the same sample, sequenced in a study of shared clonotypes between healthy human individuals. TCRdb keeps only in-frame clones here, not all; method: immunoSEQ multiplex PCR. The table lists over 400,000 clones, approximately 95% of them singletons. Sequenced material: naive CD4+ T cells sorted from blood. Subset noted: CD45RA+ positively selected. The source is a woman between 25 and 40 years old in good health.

The CDR3 coding sequence is TGTGCCATCAGTGAACGCGACGGAAATAATGAAAAACTGTTTTTT. Protein sequence: CAISERDGNNEKLFF. This chain joins TRBV10-3 and TRBJ1-4; D not resolved. The germline gives CDR1 ENHRY, CDR2 SYGVKD. The CDR3 length is 15 residues. Trimming removed 3 bases at V and 4 bases at J, with 12 bases between.

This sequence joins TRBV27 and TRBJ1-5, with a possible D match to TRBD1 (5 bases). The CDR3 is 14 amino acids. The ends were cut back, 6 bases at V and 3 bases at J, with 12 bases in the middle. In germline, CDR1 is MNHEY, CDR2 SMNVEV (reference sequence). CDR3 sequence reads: CASSFGRDNQPQHF. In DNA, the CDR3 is TGTGCCAGCAGCTTCGGCAGGGACAATCAGCCCCAGCATTTT.

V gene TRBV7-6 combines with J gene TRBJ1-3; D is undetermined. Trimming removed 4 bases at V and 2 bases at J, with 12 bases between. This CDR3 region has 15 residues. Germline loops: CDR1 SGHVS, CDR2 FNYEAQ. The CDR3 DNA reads TGTGCCAGCAGCTCCAGCAGTGGGGCTGGAAACACCATATATTTT. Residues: CASSSSSGAGNTIYF.